The rows below give T cell receptor beta chains drawn from one sample of a study of cytomegalovirus exposure and HLA in healthy donors. TCRdb keeps only in-frame clones here, not all; method: immunoSEQ multiplex PCR. The table includes about 110,000 clones, approximately 71% detected once. Sequencing was done on a sample of PBMCs. All receptors derive from a middle-aged man in good health and CMV-seronegative. The CDR3 runs from the conserved cysteine through the conserved F or W. D genes are given only for firm matches. Clone size is stated in some rows and not others, as once, few, many or a class when expanded.

d_call: TRBD1
j_call: TRBJ1-5
v_call: TRBV10-2
clone_size: .
cdr3_aa: CASGHSGQLKFNQPQHF
cdr3_nt: TGCGCCAGCGGACACTCGGGACAGCTAAAGTTCAATCAGCCCCAGCATTTT

d_call: .
j_call: TRBJ2-7
v_call: TRBV6-1
clone_size: once
cdr3_aa: CASRGQGPYEQYF
cdr3_nt: TGTGCCAGCAGGGGGCAAGGCCCCTACGAGCAGTACTTC

d_call: .
j_call: TRBJ1-4
v_call: TRBV7-9
clone_size: .
cdr3_aa: CASSRALGGEKLFF
cdr3_nt: TGTGCCAGCAGCCGAGCCTTGGGGGGTGAAAAACTGTTTTTT

d_call: .
j_call: TRBJ1-1
v_call: TRBV2
clone_size: .
cdr3_aa: CASRGGALGNTEAFF
cdr3_nt: TGTGCCAGCAGGGGAGGGGCGCTGGGAAACACTGAAGCTTTCTTT

d_call: .
j_call: TRBJ2-2
v_call: TRBV9
clone_size: .
cdr3_aa: CASSGGQPTGELFF
cdr3_nt: TGTGCCAGCAGCGGGGGACAACCCACCGGGGAGCTGTTTTTT

d_call: TRBD2
j_call: TRBJ2-1
v_call: TRBV6-5
clone_size: .
cdr3_aa: CASSPPSGGYNEQFF
cdr3_nt: TGTGCCAGCAGCCCCCCAAGCGGGGGGTACAATGAGCAGTTCTTC

d_call: .
j_call: TRBJ2-7
v_call: TRBV6-1
clone_size: once
cdr3_aa: CASSEQRGTSYEQYF
cdr3_nt: TGTGCCAGCAGTGAACAACGGGGGACCTCCTACGAGCAGTACTTC

d_call: TRBD2
j_call: TRBJ2-7
v_call: TRBV7-6
clone_size: .
cdr3_aa: CASSLAPPRGAYEQYF
cdr3_nt: TGTGCCAGCAGCTTAGCCCCCCCTCGGGGGGCCTACGAGCAGTACTTC

d_call: .
j_call: TRBJ2-7
v_call: TRBV7-8
clone_size: few
cdr3_aa: CASSQRQVGSYEQYF
cdr3_nt: TGTGCCAGCAGCCAGAGACAGGTGGGATCCTACGAGCAGTACTTC

d_call: .
j_call: TRBJ1-2
v_call: TRBV5-6
clone_size: .
cdr3_aa: CASSLLGATVNYGYTF
cdr3_nt: TGTGCCAGCAGCTTGCTTGGGGCGACAGTTAACTATGGCTACACCTTC

d_call: .
j_call: TRBJ2-7
v_call: TRBV6-1
clone_size: .
cdr3_aa: CASSQRTAATYEQYF
cdr3_nt: TGTGCCAGCAGCCAAAGGACTGCGGCGACCTACGAGCAGTACTTC

d_call: .
j_call: TRBJ1-1
v_call: TRBV9
clone_size: .
cdr3_aa: CASSVGGRSNEAFF
cdr3_nt: TGTGCCAGCAGCGTAGGCGGGCGAAGTAATGAAGCTTTCTTT

d_call: TRBD2
j_call: TRBJ2-3
v_call: TRBV7-8
clone_size: few
cdr3_aa: CASSSELAGGTDTQYF
cdr3_nt: TGTGCCAGCAGCTCAGAACTAGCGGGGGGGACAGATACGCAGTATTTT

d_call: TRBD2
j_call: TRBJ2-7
v_call: TRBV4-2
clone_size: .
cdr3_aa: CASSQGAREGVEQYF
cdr3_nt: TGTGCCAGCAGCCAAGGCGCGCGGGAGGGTGTGGAGCAGTACTTC

d_call: TRBD2
j_call: TRBJ2-1
v_call: TRBV6-1
clone_size: .
cdr3_aa: CASSELAGGYNEQFF
cdr3_nt: TGTGCCAGCAGCGAACTAGCGGGGGGATACAATGAGCAGTTCTTC

d_call: TRBD1
j_call: TRBJ2-2
v_call: TRBV28
clone_size: .
cdr3_aa: CASRQDRETGELFF
cdr3_nt: TGTGCCAGCAGACAGGACAGGGAGACCGGGGAGCTGTTTTTT

d_call: TRBD2
j_call: TRBJ2-7
v_call: TRBV5-1
clone_size: few
cdr3_aa: CASSTDGGALYEQYF
cdr3_nt: TGCGCCAGCAGCACGGACGGGGGGGCCTTATACGAGCAGTACTTC

d_call: .
j_call: TRBJ2-2
v_call: TRBV10-2
clone_size: .
cdr3_aa: CASSETWGGRAGELFF
cdr3_nt: TGCGCCAGCAGTGAGACATGGGGGGGCCGTGCCGGGGAGCTGTTTTTT

d_call: TRBD2
j_call: TRBJ2-7
v_call: TRBV10-2
clone_size: .
cdr3_aa: CASSPTSVTYEQYF
cdr3_nt: TGCGCCAGCAGCCCGACTAGCGTAACGTACGAGCAGTACTTC

d_call: .
j_call: TRBJ2-2
v_call: TRBV15
clone_size: .
cdr3_aa: CATSRDSGIVAGELFF
cdr3_nt: TGTGCCACCAGCAGAGATTCGGGGATAGTCGCCGGGGAGCTGTTTTTT

d_call: TRBD1
j_call: TRBJ1-2
v_call: TRBV5-5
clone_size: few
cdr3_aa: CASSPGQLPANYGYTF
cdr3_nt: TGTGCCAGCAGCCCGGGACAGCTACCAGCTAACTATGGCTACACCTTC

d_call: TRBD2
j_call: TRBJ2-7
v_call: TRBV10-3
clone_size: .
cdr3_aa: CAIGLAECEQYF
cdr3_nt: TGTGCCATTGGACTAGCGGAGTGCGAGCAGTACTTC

d_call: .
j_call: TRBJ1-2
v_call: TRBV2
clone_size: .
cdr3_aa: CASSEGLSGVGGYTF
cdr3_nt: TGTGCCAGCAGTGAAGGTCTTTCAGGGGTGGGTGGCTACACCTTC

d_call: TRBD2
j_call: TRBJ2-7
v_call: TRBV7-9
clone_size: .
cdr3_aa: CASSLAGTSGHEQYF
cdr3_nt: TGTGCCAGCAGCTTAGCCGGGACTAGCGGCCACGAGCAGTACTTC

d_call: .
j_call: TRBJ2-7
v_call: TRBV9
clone_size: .
cdr3_aa: CASSVVSSDEQYF
cdr3_nt: TGTGCCAGCAGCGTAGTATCTAGCGACGAGCAGTACTTC

d_call: .
j_call: TRBJ1-6
v_call: TRBV2
clone_size: .
cdr3_aa: CASSEQGRNSPLHF
cdr3_nt: TGTGCCAGCAGTGAGCAGGGTCGCAATTCACCCCTCCACTTT

d_call: .
j_call: TRBJ2-3
v_call: TRBV5-8
clone_size: .
cdr3_aa: CASSLAKVRGERDTQYF
cdr3_nt: TGTGCCAGCAGCTTGGCCAAGGTCAGGGGGGAGAGGGATACGCAGTATTTT

d_call: .
j_call: TRBJ2-5
v_call: TRBV5-1
clone_size: .
cdr3_aa: CASSWGGAGETQYF
cdr3_nt: TGCGCCAGCAGCTGGGGTGGGGCTGGGGAGACCCAGTACTTC

d_call: TRBD1
j_call: TRBJ1-2
v_call: TRBV6-5
clone_size: few
cdr3_aa: CASSYSRGQGQGYTF
cdr3_nt: TGTGCCAGCAGTTACTCGAGGGGACAGGGGCAGGGCTACACCTTC

d_call: TRBD2
j_call: TRBJ2-2
v_call: TRBV7-8
clone_size: few
cdr3_aa: CASSLAGVGTGELFF
cdr3_nt: TGTGCCAGCTCCCTAGCGGGGGTAGGCACCGGGGAGCTGTTTTTT

d_call: .
j_call: TRBJ1-1
v_call: TRBV5-5
clone_size: once
cdr3_aa: CASSVGHRVNTEAFF
cdr3_nt: TGTGCCAGCAGCGTGGGACACAGGGTGAACACTGAAGCTTTCTTT

d_call: .
j_call: TRBJ2-7
v_call: TRBV2
clone_size: .
cdr3_aa: CASSEGMGGEQYF
cdr3_nt: TGTGCCAGCAGTGAAGGGATGGGGGGCGAGCAGTACTTC

d_call: .
j_call: TRBJ2-7
v_call: TRBV2
clone_size: .
cdr3_aa: CASRETREYEQYF
cdr3_nt: TGTGCCAGCAGGGAGACTAGAGAGTACGAGCAGTACTTC

d_call: TRBD1
j_call: TRBJ2-7
v_call: TRBV4-1
clone_size: .
cdr3_aa: CASSHGQGDYEQYF
cdr3_nt: TGCGCCAGCAGCCATGGACAGGGGGACTACGAGCAGTACTTC

d_call: .
j_call: TRBJ1-4
v_call: TRBV7-6
clone_size: .
cdr3_aa: CASSSESRLASEKLFF
cdr3_nt: TGTGCCAGCAGCTCAGAATCGAGGCTCGCCTCAGAAAAACTGTTTTTT

d_call: TRBD1
j_call: TRBJ1-1
v_call: TRBV18
clone_size: .
cdr3_aa: CASSGQGGRTEAFF
cdr3_nt: TGTGCCAGCTCAGGACAGGGGGGAAGAACTGAAGCTTTCTTT

d_call: TRBD2
j_call: TRBJ2-1
v_call: TRBV5-4
clone_size: .
cdr3_aa: CASSLDLAGENEQFF
cdr3_nt: TGTGCCAGCAGCTTGGATCTAGCGGGGGAAAATGAGCAGTTCTTC

d_call: .
j_call: TRBJ2-2
v_call: TRBV18
clone_size: once
cdr3_aa: CGTENTGELFF
cdr3_nt: TGTGGTACAGAGAACACCGGGGAGCTGTTTTTT

d_call: .
j_call: TRBJ1-2
v_call: TRBV2
clone_size: .
cdr3_aa: CASSERALSYGYTF
cdr3_nt: TGTGCCAGCAGTGAGAGGGCTCTGAGCTATGGCTACACCTTC

d_call: .
j_call: TRBJ2-2
v_call: TRBV7-8
clone_size: .
cdr3_aa: CASSPRRDTGELFF
cdr3_nt: TGTGCCAGCAGCCCGCGGAGGGACACCGGGGAGCTGTTTTTT

d_call: TRBD2
j_call: TRBJ2-7
v_call: TRBV5-6
clone_size: .
cdr3_aa: CASSRVASGGYEQYF
cdr3_nt: TGTGCCAGCAGCCGTGTCGCCAGCGGGGGTTACGAGCAGTACTTC

d_call: TRBD2
j_call: TRBJ2-6
v_call: TRBV5-4
clone_size: .
cdr3_aa: CASSRPGTSGSNSGANVLTF
cdr3_nt: TGTGCCAGCAGCCGCCCCGGGACTAGCGGTTCCAACTCTGGGGCCAACGTCCTGACTTTC

d_call: TRBD2
j_call: TRBJ2-7
v_call: TRBV29-1
clone_size: .
cdr3_aa: CSVGRVGGTYEQYF
cdr3_nt: TGCAGCGTCGGGAGAGTCGGGGGGACCTACGAGCAGTACTTC